What follows is one T cell receptor beta chain and its context. Its cognate antigen is unknown. Each CDR3 protein gets one entry after TCRdb re-called the reads with MiXCR. Found here are around 800,000 distinct CDR3 sequences, 30% to 35% of them singletons; the top ten hold approximately 13%. Germline-derived CDR1 and CDR2 are MNHEY and SVGEGT. J lost 7 bases, V lost 2 bases, and 17 bases had no gene match. The CDR3 length is 19 residues. This specimen belongs to a study of T cell repertoires in cytomegalovirus infection. Looking at the study overall: HLA-C-restricted CMV epitopes, recently identified, and well-studied HLA-B-restricted ones were used by the study. Evidence of both CMV infection and a matching HLA type came from public TCR beta signatures.

Study-level findings and limits: Accumulated public TCR beta family frequency recognized individuals carrying CMV together with the relevant HLA.

Specimen: cultured CD8+ T cells from PBMCs, collected from culture after CMV antigen stimulation. The gene calls are TRBV6-2 or TRBV6-3 and TRBJ2-1; 10 bases map to TRBD2. The receptor comes from a human donor in good health (CMV status not recorded). Some clones in this sample may be carry-over from other donors' samples. The CDR3 nucleotides are TGTGCCAGCAGTTACCCAGCGGGGGGGGTATTTGTGTCTACAAATGAGCAGTTCTTC. Translated, it gives CASSYPAGGVFVSTNEQFF.